The 2 T cell receptor beta chains presented below share a single source sample, sequenced in a study of cytomegalovirus exposure and HLA in healthy donors. The primer mix had 60 Vbeta and 13 Jbeta primers. Here immunoSEQ multiplex PCR was the method, and the copy in TCRdb shows in-frame clones only, minus some. The data show approximately 100,000 clones, with roughly 70% seen just once and around 9.3% held by the top ten. The sample was PBMCs. Source of these receptors: a middle-aged man in good health and CMV-seronegative.

V and J are TRBV27 and TRBJ2-5; perhaps TRBD2 as D (6 bases). The J call may be faulty, since TRBJ2-7 better matches the DNA end. Germline lookup yields CDR1 MNHEY and CDR2 SMNVEV (reference sequence). The CDR3 extends over 16 amino acids. The CDR3 loop is CASSPLREDTSYEQYF. DNA for the CDR3: TGTGCCAGCAGTCCCCTTAGGGAGGATACCTCCTACGAGCAGTACTTC.

The chain has TRBV7-9 and TRBJ2-7; 8 positions agree with TRBD1. The germline gives CDR1 SEHNR, CDR2 FQNEAQ (reference sequence). Trimming cost V 5 bases and J 3 bases; bases outside gene matches: 3. This CDR3 is 13 amino acids long. The CDR3 nucleotides read TGTGCCAGCAGCCGACAGGGGAACTACGAGCAGTACTTC. It yields the protein CASSRQGNYEQYF.